The T cell receptor beta chain under discussion was sequenced for a study of blood T cells in healthy people across ages. The germline V and J ends were trimmed by 0 bases and 5 bases, with 23 bases remaining between them. Germline-derived CDR1 and CDR2 are SGHNT and YYREEE (reference sequence). CDR3 length: 18 amino acids. For the second PCR, which ran for 7 to 11 cycles, a sample-barcoded 5' primer and a J-beta primer mix were used. A 12-random-nucleotide template-switch adaptor tagged each cDNA molecule. TCRdb reanalysed the 5' RACE reads using MiXCR and keeps one entry per CDR3 protein. This table holds about 770,000 distinct CDR3 sequences, 44% found once.

This chain joins TRBV5-4 and TRBJ1-2; D perhaps matches TRBD1 (5 bases). This receptor was obtained from a man aged 60-69 years in good health. Sequences were obtained from blood. The CDR3 DNA reads as TGTGCCAGCAGCTTGGAACCGGGCCCCCTAAACAGGATTTATGGCTACACCTTC. Its protein product is CASSLEPGPLNRIYGYTF.